This TCR beta chain was captured in a study of kidney transplant recipient with SARS-CoV-2 infection (dated by TCRdb to about 2021). V is pruned by 4 bases and J by 7 bases, leaving 16 bases of the junction without a gene match. The CDR3 runs 18 residues from the cysteine to the phenylalanine. The read is trimmed to its CDR3 DNA, 54 bases read in frame from base 1. CDR1 MGHRA and CDR2 YSYEKL were looked up in the germline V gene. Turning to this clonotype: The antigen it binds to is not known. Qualities for individual bases were not recorded, and no much larger clone is one base off.

Sequencing used an Illumina MiSeq. Profiling of the peripheral T cell repertoire targeted human TCRbeta genes. As for the original processing: Beta-binomial modelling was applied to test for differential clonotype abundance so that variability over time was accounted for. Expanded clonotypes were screened against the ImmuneCODE reference database of SARS-CoV-2-associated TCRs and were mapped to viral genome regions. Additional analyses of the repertoire looked at TRBV gene usage, CDR3 length, CDR3 amino acid overlap between time points, clonotype abundance distributions and Jaccard similarity. The raw public reads went through TCRdb reprocessing: fastp at Q25, MiXCR clone calling, in-frame beta chains kept. For every CDR3 protein sequence, its rows merge into one entry that carries the most common genes and DNA. V and J calls and clone size were set by TCRdb, not the authors. This sample holds roughly 230,000 distinct CDR3 sequences; about 28% were observed only once. Jointly, the top ten make up about 7% of the sample.

Sample time point, as interpreted from the label and publication: pre-pandemic baseline sample and day 111 after first positive SARS-CoV-2 test. The sequencing here drew on a blood sample, taken at baseline and on roughly day 120 from a kidney transplant recipient. Rearrangement joined TRBV4-1 to TRBJ2-1; the central 10 bases match TRBD1. The clonotype was recovered from a young adult male patient who had COVID-19 and was a kidney transplant recipient. It is possible that, after a transplant, some T cells come from the graft donor. CDR3 region: CASSRRDRGPSSSNEQFF. The DNA reads as follows: TGCGCCAGCAGCCGGCGGGACAGGGGACCGAGCTCCTCTAATGAGCAGTTCTTC.